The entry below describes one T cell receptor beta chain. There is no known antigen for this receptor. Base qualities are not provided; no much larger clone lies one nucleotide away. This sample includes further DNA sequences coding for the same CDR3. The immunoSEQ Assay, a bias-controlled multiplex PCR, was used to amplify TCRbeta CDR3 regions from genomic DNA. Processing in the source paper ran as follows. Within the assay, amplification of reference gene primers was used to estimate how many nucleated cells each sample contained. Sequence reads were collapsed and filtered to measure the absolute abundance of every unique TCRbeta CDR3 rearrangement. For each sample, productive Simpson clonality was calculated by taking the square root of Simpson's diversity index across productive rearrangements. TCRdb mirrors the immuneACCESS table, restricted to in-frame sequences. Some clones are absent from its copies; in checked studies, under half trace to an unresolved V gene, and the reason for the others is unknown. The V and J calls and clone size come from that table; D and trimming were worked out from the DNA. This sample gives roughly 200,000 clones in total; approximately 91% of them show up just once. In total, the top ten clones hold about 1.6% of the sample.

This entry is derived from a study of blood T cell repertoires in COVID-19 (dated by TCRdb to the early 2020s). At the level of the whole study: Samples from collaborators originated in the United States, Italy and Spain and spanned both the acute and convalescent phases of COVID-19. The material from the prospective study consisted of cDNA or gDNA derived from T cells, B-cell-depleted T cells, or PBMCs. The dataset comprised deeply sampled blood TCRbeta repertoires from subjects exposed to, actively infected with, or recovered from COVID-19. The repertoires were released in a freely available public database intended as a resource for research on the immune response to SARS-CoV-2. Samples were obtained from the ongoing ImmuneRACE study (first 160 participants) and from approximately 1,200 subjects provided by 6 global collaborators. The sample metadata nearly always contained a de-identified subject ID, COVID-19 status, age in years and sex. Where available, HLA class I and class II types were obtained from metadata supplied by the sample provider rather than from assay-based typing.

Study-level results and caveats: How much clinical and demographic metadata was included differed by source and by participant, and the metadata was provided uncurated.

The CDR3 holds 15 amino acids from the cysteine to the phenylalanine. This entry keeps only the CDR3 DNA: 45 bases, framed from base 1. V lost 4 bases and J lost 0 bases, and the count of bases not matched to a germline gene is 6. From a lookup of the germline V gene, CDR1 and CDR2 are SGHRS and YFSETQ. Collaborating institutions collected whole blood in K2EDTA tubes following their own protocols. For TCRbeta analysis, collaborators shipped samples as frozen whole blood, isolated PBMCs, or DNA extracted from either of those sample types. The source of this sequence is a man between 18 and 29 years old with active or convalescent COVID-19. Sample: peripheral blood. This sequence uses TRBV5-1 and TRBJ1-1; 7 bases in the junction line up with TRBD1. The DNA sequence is TGCGCCAGCAGCCTCCGACAGGGTTTGAACACTGAAGCTTTCTTT. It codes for CASSLRQGLNTEAFF. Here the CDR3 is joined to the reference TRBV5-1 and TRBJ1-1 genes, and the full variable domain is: KAGVTQTPRYLIKTRGQQVTLSCSPISGHRSVSWYQQTPGQGLQFLFEYFSETQRNKGNFPGRFSGRQFSNSRSEMNVSTLELGDSALYLCASSLRQGLNTEAFFGQGTRLTVV.